This T cell receptor (beta chain) comes out of a study of blood T cell repertoires in COVID-19. Trimming pared 6 bases from V and 0 bases from J, leaving 9 bases between. CDR3 size: 14 residues. The germline V gene encodes CDR1 MNHEY and CDR2 SVGAGI. Per the original data handling: Researchers report that nucleated cell counts were estimated from reference gene primer amplification. This table comes from immunoSEQ multiplex PCR, and its TCRdb copy is limited to in-frame clones, with some not included. Clonal size and the V and J genes are those of that table, whereas D and trimming came from the DNA. Of approximately 61,000 clones in the sample, roughly 83% were seen once. Seattle researchers signed up patients amid active infection and tracked them longitudinally.

What was sequenced was peripheral blood. The rearrangement uses TRBV6-5 and TRBJ2-1; D may be TRBD2 (6 bases). This clonotype was sampled from a man in his forties or fifties with COVID-19, enrolled during active disease. CDR3 loop: CASRLTSSYNEQFF. Here the CDR3 DNA reads TGTGCCAGCAGGTTGACTAGCTCCTACAATGAGCAGTTCTTC.